This T cell receptor beta chain is drawn from a study of T-cell reconstitution after alpha-beta-depleted transplantation in children. Unique molecular identifiers were incorporated during preparation of the TCRbeta library. TCRdb analysed the PCR reads with MiXCR anew, one entry per CDR3 protein. There are about 300,000 distinct CDR3 sequences in the sample; over 7.5% occur only once, and approximately 9.1% lies in the top ten. Study conclusions and caveats: At around two months after transplant, the alpha-beta T cells were reportedly derived from several hundred expanded clones that came from non-depleted graft cells. It was surviving recipient T cells and thymic progenitors that gave some patients high TCRbeta diversity at day 60. T-cell numbers and diversity, one year after transplant, stemmed largely from T cells that were newly produced.

At least ten counts were recorded for this clonotype. Antigen: not known. The material was peripheral blood, obtained 360 days after TCRalphabeta/CD19-depleted stem cell transplant. The sequence came from a female patient aged 2-9 years who had a stem cell transplant for Fanconi anemia, so the T cells may come from the graft donor.

CDR3 sequence: CSARETSGGVYEQYF. The CDR3 DNA is TGCAGTGCTAGAGAGACTAGCGGGGGGGTCTACGAGCAGTACTTC. This chain links TRBV20-1 with TRBJ2-7; 14 bases map to TRBD2. V lost 0 bases and J lost 3; bases outside the gene matches: 1. The CDR3 covers 15 residues. Germline V CDR1 and CDR2: DFQATT, SNEGSKA (reference sequence).